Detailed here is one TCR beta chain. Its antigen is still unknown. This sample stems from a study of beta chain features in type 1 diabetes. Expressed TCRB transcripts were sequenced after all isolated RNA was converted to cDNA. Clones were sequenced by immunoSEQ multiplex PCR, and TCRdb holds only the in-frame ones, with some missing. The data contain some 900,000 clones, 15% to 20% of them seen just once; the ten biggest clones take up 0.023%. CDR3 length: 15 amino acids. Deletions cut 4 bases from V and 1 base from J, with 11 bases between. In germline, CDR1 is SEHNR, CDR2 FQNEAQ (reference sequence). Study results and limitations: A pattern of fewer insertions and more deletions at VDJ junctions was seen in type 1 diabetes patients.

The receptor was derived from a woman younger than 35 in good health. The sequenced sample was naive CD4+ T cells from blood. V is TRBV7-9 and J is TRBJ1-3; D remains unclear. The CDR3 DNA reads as TGTGCCAGCAGCTCTCCGGGGTTTTCTGGAAACACCATATATTTT. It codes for CASSSPGFSGNTIYF.